This entry features one T cell receptor (beta chain) sequence. No antigen is known for it. Clones were sequenced by immunoSEQ multiplex PCR, and TCRdb holds only the in-frame ones, with some missing. In the table there are over a million clones, around 78% of which are singletons. This sample is drawn from a study of shared clonotypes between healthy human individuals. Study conclusions and caveats: Clonotypes not shared had lower generation probabilities than those common to all four donors. Clonotype sharing among donors was thought likely to change with sequencing depth. Donors were few, which limited the genetic and exposure-history diversity represented.

Germline loops: CDR1 SGHDN, CDR2 FVKESK. V lost 4 bases to trimming and J lost 2 bases, with 15 bases between them. The CDR3 extends over 16 amino acids. V and J are TRBV14 and TRBJ2-1, with D possibly being TRBD2 (7 bases). The sample was memory CD4+ T cells from PBMCs. As for subset: CD45RA-negative fraction. This sequence was found in a man younger than 35 in good health. Some clones in this sample may be carry-over from other donors' samples. The CDR3 sequence is CASSPGGGWAYNEQFF. CDR3 nucleotide sequence: TGTGCCAGCAGCCCGGGGGGCGGGTGGGCCTACAATGAGCAGTTCTTC.